The T cell receptor (beta chain) under discussion was sequenced for a study of T cells after yellow fever vaccination. Study in general: SMART-Seq v4 Ultra Low Input prepared the low-cell-number fractions. Notes on the study in general: In post-booster samples, most primary-vaccination clones reappeared (approximately 95% CD4, approximately 91% CD8).

This clonotype was picked up a small number of times. Its antigen remains unidentified. Trimming stripped 1 base from V and 4 bases from J, with 11 bases between. The CDR3 consists of 14 residues. In germline, CDR1 is MNHNS, CDR2 SASEGT. TCRdb passed the 5' RACE reads through MiXCR, listing each CDR3 protein once. Of some 670,000 distinct CDR3 sequences detected, 9% to 15% appear once; the ten largest clones hold 15%. The sample in question was PBMCs, obtained on the day of the yellow fever booster vaccination. The V call is TRBV6-1, the J call TRBJ2-7, with unresolved D. This receptor was taken from a man under 40 who received the YFV17D yellow fever vaccine. CDR3 nucleotide sequence: TGTGCCAGCAGTGAAGTGCTAGTCCCGTACGAGCAGTACTTC. It encodes CASSEVLVPYEQYF.